This T cell receptor (beta chain) was observed in a study of blood T cells in healthy people across ages. A J-beta primer mix and a sample-barcoded 5' primer were used in a second PCR of about 6 to 12 cycles. TCRdb itself ran the 5' RACE reads through MiXCR, one entry per CDR3 protein. The data hold 600,000 to 1,000,000 distinct CDR3 sequences, with around 25% observed a single time. A remark on this clonotype: What it recognizes is unknown.

Broader study findings: As naive T cell percentage varied, TCR beta diversity correlated strongly with it.

After removal of 5 bases from V and 8 bases from J, the junction contained 8 bases not matched to a gene. This CDR3 contains 14 residues. Germline V gene data show CDR1 as MNHEY and CDR2 as SMNVEV (reference sequence). The donors, healthy Caucasians from Russia, were aged about 6 to 95. No fewer than 7 million PBMCs went into each sample. These data were also reused for a study on T cells of mothers and their children. That source reports: Each child contributed approximately 2.9 million TCR beta CDR3 reads, while each mother contributed over 8.5 million.

The chain couples TRBV27 to TRBJ2-4; 8 bases fit TRBD1. This receptor was taken from a boy between 5 and 17 years old in good health. Sequencing input: blood. CDR3 bases: TGTGCCAGCAGTACTGGGACAGGCGGGGACATTCAGTACTTC. Amino acid sequence: CASSTGTGGDIQYF.